These T cell receptor beta chains were read from a single sample in a study of blood T cell repertoires in COVID-19. Data came from immunoSEQ multiplex PCR; TCRdb stores just in-frame clones and leaves some out. In the table there are 300,000 or so clones, about 93% of which are singletons. The sequenced sample consisted of PBMCs or T cells enriched from blood (not recorded which). The receptors shown here come from a woman in her twenties or thirties who had recovered from COVID-19. Each CDR3 is given without its conserved first and last residue. Fields, in order: V gene, J gene, D gene, CDR3 protein. D genes are given only for firm matches.

TRBV19	TRBJ2-7	TRBD2	ASSIASGRTYEQY
TRBV7-3	TRBJ1-1	-	ASSPGRNTEAF
TRBV28	TRBJ1-1	TRBD1	ASTIDRVNTEAF
TRBV28	TRBJ2-5	-	ASSSNRAQETQY
TRBV28	TRBJ1-6	-	ASSLSQNSPLH
TRBV5-1	TRBJ2-3	TRBD2	ASSLLLAGSTDTQY
TRBV28	TRBJ1-2	TRBD1	ASRTGYYGYT
TRBV11-2	TRBJ1-1	-	ASSLNGNTEAF
TRBV6-5	TRBJ1-2	TRBD1	ASSADRGYGYT
TRBV2	TRBJ1-2	-	ASNYPGPQGNYGYT
TRBV19	TRBJ1-5	TRBD1	ASRPGQTYQPQH
TRBV6-5	TRBJ2-7	TRBD1	ASSYEGGQGAGEQY